The 12 T cell receptor beta chains below come from one sample, sequenced in a study of CD8 T cells in acute hepatitis C reinfection. Time point noted: naive CD8 control sorted from an acute-time-point sample. Libraries were prepared by immunoSEQ multiplex PCR; TCRdb keeps only in-frame clonotypes and omits some of them. The sample has 30,000 to 45,000 clones; over 75% are singletons. Sequenced material: naive CD8+ T cells from PBMCs. These receptors were taken from a woman aged 18-29 years who spontaneously cleared hepatitis C infection.

The chain has TRBV19 and TRBJ2-7; either TRBD1 or TRBD2 may fit D (5 bases each). The CDR3 has 14 residues. The germline V and J ends were trimmed by 8 bases and 2 bases, with 16 bases remaining between them. The germline V gene encodes CDR1 LNHDA and CDR2 SQIVND (reference sequence). CDR3 sequence (DNA): TGTGCCAGTGGGGACGGCCCTAATCCCTACGAGCAGTACTTC. Translated: CASGDGPNPYEQYF.

In regard to this clone: Within the sample, other DNA sequences also encode this same CDR3. V usage is TRBV5-1 and J usage is TRBJ2-7; no clear D. CDR3 length: 11 residues. Trimming pared 4 bases from V and 4 bases from J, leaving 6 bases between. Germline values: CDR1 SGHRS, CDR2 YFSETQ. This CDR3 reads CASSLGYEQYF. The DNA for the CDR3 is TGCGCCAGCAGCCTGGGGTACGAGCAGTACTTC.

V and J are TRBV29-1 and TRBJ2-7, with a possible D match to TRBD2 (5 bases). The germline V gene has CDR1 SQVTM and CDR2 ANQGSEA. The CDR3 is 14 amino acids. Trimming shortened V by 7 bases and J by 0 bases, and 16 bases separated the two germline ends. CDR3 bases: TGCAGCGCCGCCGGAGGAGATATCTCCTACGAGCAGTACTTC. Translating it yields CSAAGGDISYEQYF.

The rearrangement uses TRBV19 and TRBJ1-5; 8 bases map to TRBD1. In germline, CDR1 is LNHDA, CDR2 SQIVND (reference sequence). Trimming cost V 4 bases and J 1 base; bases outside gene matches: 9. The CDR3 spans 17 residues. CDR3 amino acids: CASSSPGTGMSNQPQHF. As DNA, the CDR3 is TGTGCCAGTAGTAGCCCCGGGACAGGCATGAGCAATCAGCCCCAGCATTTT.

This clone was counted a few times. The chain joins TRBV7-9 to TRBJ2-1; possibly TRBD1 for D (6 bases). The germline CDR1 and CDR2 sequences are SEHNR and FQNEAQ (reference sequence). Trimming shortened V by 5 bases and J by 0 bases, and 11 bases separated the two germline ends. The CDR3 has 15 amino acids. In DNA, the CDR3 is TGTGCCAGCAGCGGGGGCCGTAGCTCCTACAATGAGCAGTTCTTC. Translating gives CASSGGRSSYNEQFF. The full variable domain, in which reference TRBV7-9 and TRBJ2-1 provide the parts outside the CDR3, is DTGVSQNPRHKITKRGQNVTFRCDPISEHNRLYWYRQTLGQGPEFLTYFQNEAQLEKSRLLSDRFSAERPKGSFSTLEIQRTEQGDSAMYLCASSGGRSSYNEQFFGPGTRLTVL.

V gene TRBV7-8 combines with J gene TRBJ2-2; D remains unclear. The CDR3 totals 13 residues. V was shortened by 2 bases and J by 3 bases, with 4 bases between the two germline ends. CDR1 and CDR2 from the germline V gene are SGHVS and FQNEAQ. CDR3 bases: TGTGCCAGCAGCTTAAGGTACACCGGGGAGCTGTTTTTT. As protein: CASSLRYTGELFF.

This chain connects TRBV5-1 to TRBJ2-5, with 7 bases aligning to TRBD1. The J call is doubtful: the DNA matches TRBJ2-7 better. This CDR3 region has 15 residues. The germline gives CDR1 SGHRS, CDR2 YFSETQ. The CDR3 coding sequence is TGCGCCAGCAGCTTGGTCCGGGACAGCACTTACGAGCAGTACTTC. The encoded protein is CASSLVRDSTYEQYF.

This sequence joins TRBV19 and TRBJ2-2; D unclear. The CDR3 is 15 amino acids. Germline loops: CDR1 LNHDA, CDR2 SQIVND (reference sequence). V lost 5 bases, J lost 6 bases, and 16 bases lay in between. DNA of the CDR3: TGTGCCAGTAGTTCCTCCTTCCGAGGACCCGGGGAGCTGTTTTTT. This sequence encodes CASSSSFRGPGELFF.

J is TRBJ2-1 and V is TRBV5-8; D might be TRBD1 (6 bases). The CDR3 length is 14 residues. Germline-derived CDR1 and CDR2 are SGHTS and YDEGEE. Trimming stripped 4 bases from V and 6 bases from J, with 14 bases between. CDR3 coding DNA: TGTGCCAGCAGCGCCTTGACAGGTTCCAATGAGCAGTTCTTC. Translating it yields CASSALTGSNEQFF.

The genes are TRBV27 and TRBJ1-1; no reliable D call. Trimming left V 4 bases short and J 1 base short, with 7 bases between. The CDR3 is 13 residues long. The V gene's germline CDR1 is MNHEY and CDR2 SMNVEV (reference sequence). CDR3 amino acids: CASSSWWNTEAFF. The CDR3 DNA sequence: TGTGCCAGCAGTTCGTGGTGGAACACTGAAGCTTTCTTT.

The genes are TRBV13 and TRBJ2-1; no definite D call. Per the germline V gene, CDR1 is PRHDT and CDR2 is FYEKMQ (reference sequence). The CDR3 runs 13 residues. V was cut by 3 bases and J by 3 bases, with 6 bases left in between. The CDR3 here is CASSFEVYNEQFF. The DNA of the CDR3 is TGTGCCAGCAGCTTCGAAGTCTACAATGAGCAGTTCTTC.

The chain links TRBV4-1 to TRBJ1-2; 7 positions match TRBD1. V was clipped by 0 bases and J by 6 bases; unmatched bases: 7. Germline CDR1 MGHRA, CDR2 YSYEKL. The CDR3 contains 15 residues. The CDR3 DNA sequence: TGCGCCAGCAGCCAAGAAGCCGGGACAGCCGATGGCTACACCTTC. It is translated as CASSQEAGTADGYTF.